The 21 T cell receptor beta chains below come from one sample, sequenced in a study of CD8+CD57+ T cells in acquired aplastic anemia. CDR3 and TCR beta VDJ profiling relied on a genomic DNA template. TCRdb independently ran MiXCR on the reads; one entry per CDR3 protein. The sample shows hundreds of thousands of distinct CDR3 sequences, 60% to 80% of them seen only once. Sequencing was carried out using sorted CD4+, CD8+, or CD8+CD57+ T cells (not recorded which) from PBMCs. The receptors come from a human donor in good health, serving as a control.

The rearrangement joins TRBV7-2 to TRBJ2-1; possibly TRBD1 for D (5 bases). Germline V gene lookup returns CDR1 SGHTA and CDR2 FQGNSA. This CDR3 has 15 residues. Deletions cut 2 bases from V and 15 bases from J, with 23 bases between. The CDR3 protein is CASSLTQGTHKKLFF. The CDR3 DNA follows: TGTGCCAGCAGCTTAACGCAGGGTACGCACAAAAAACTGTTCTTC.

This clonotype was detected many times. The J gene is TRBJ2-1, the V gene TRBV7-6; 11 nucleotides align to TRBD2. J was trimmed by 8 bases and V by 5 bases; bases with no gene match: 8. Germline V gene lookup returns CDR1 SGHVS and CDR2 FNYEAQ. This CDR3 contains 15 residues. This chain's CDR3 is CASSKLAGVSDEQFF. The DNA for the CDR3 is TGTGCCAGCAGCAAACTAGCGGGGGTATCGGATGAGCAGTTCTTC.

The rearrangement links TRBV9 to TRBJ1-6; no reliable D call. This CDR3 is built from 13 residues. Germline loops: CDR1 SGDLS, CDR2 YYNGEE. V gave up 7 bases and J gave up 12 bases, with 17 bases separating them. This CDR3 reads CASGDNYSLPLHF. The CDR3 bases are TGTGCCAGCGGGGATAACTATAGTTTACCCCTCCACTTT.

The chain links TRBV7-2 to TRBJ1-2; D gene unclear. Germline loops: CDR1 SGHTA, CDR2 FQGNSA. CDR3 length: 13 residues. The germline V and J ends were trimmed by 1 base and 2 bases, with 5 bases remaining between them. The CDR3 nucleotides are TGTGCCAGCAGCTTAGATGTCAACTATGGCTACACCTTC. Amino acids: CASSLDVNYGYTF.

This rearrangement joins TRBV11-2 to TRBJ1-1; no definite D call. Trimming shortened V by 6 bases and J by 11 bases, and 22 bases separated the two germline ends. The CDR3 runs to 14 residues. Germline V CDR1 and CDR2: SGHAT, FQNNGV. In DNA form, the CDR3 reads TGTGCCAGCAGTTTGTTGGGCAGAGGATTAAATGCTTTCTTT. This sequence encodes CASSLLGRGLNAFF. The variable domain in full, completed from reference TRBV11-2 and TRBJ1-1, reads EAGVAQSPRYKIIEKRQSVAFWCNPISGHATLYWYQQILGQGPKLLIQFQNNGVVDDSQLPKDRFSAERLKGVDSTLKIQPAKLEDSAVYLCASSLLGRGLNAFFGQGTRLTVV.

The rearrangement uses TRBV6-4 and TRBJ2-7; maybe TRBD1 (6 bases). CDR3 size: 14 residues. Germline assignment: CDR1 MRHNA and CDR2 SNTAGT. Trimming left V 8 bases short and J 5 bases short, with 19 bases between. In DNA form, the CDR3 reads TGTGCCAGCCGAGCCCGGGACACCCGACACGAGCAGTACTTC. This translates into CASRARDTRHEQYF.

The CDR3 nucleotides read TGTGCCAGCAGCTTGGGTACCGGTGCAGAGACCCAGTACTTC. Amino acids: CASSLGTGAETQYF. The chain recombines TRBV7-6 with TRBJ2-5; D not certain. V shed 3 bases and J shed 4 bases, with 12 bases lying between them. Looked up from germline, CDR1 is SGHVS and CDR2 is FNYEAQ. This CDR3 is 14 amino acids long. Full variable domain (remainder filled in from reference TRBV7-6 and TRBJ2-5): GAGVSQSPRYKVTKRGQDVALRCDPISGHVSLYWYRQALGQGPEFLTYFNYEAQQDKSGLPNDRFSAERPEGSISTLTIQRTEQRDSAMYRCASSLGTGAETQYFGPGTRLLVL.

The chain recombines TRBV2 with TRBJ1-2; maybe TRBD1 (6 bases). The CDR3 spans 13 residues. Trimming took 6 bases from V and 8 from J, leaving 16 bases between them. Germline V gives CDR1 SNHLY, CDR2 FYNNEI. CDR3 in DNA: TGTGCCAGCAGGGGCACGGGACATGTCGGCTACACCTTC. This encodes CASRGTGHVGYTF.

This chain uses TRBV7-8 with TRBJ1-2; no reliable D call. The CDR3 spans 15 residues. Per germline, CDR1 SGHVS and CDR2 FQNEAQ. V gave up 7 bases and J gave up 3 bases, with 18 bases separating them. The CDR3 DNA reads TGTGCCAGCACCCAAAGAGGACGGCAAGACTATGGCTACACCTTC. This encodes CASTQRGRQDYGYTF.

This clonotype appeared once. The chain is built from TRBV5-4 and TRBJ2-7; D gene uncertain. Trimming took off 1 base at V and 0 bases at J, with 8 bases between the two ends. The CDR3 has 14 amino acids. CDR1 is SGHNT and CDR2 is YYREEE in the germline V gene (reference sequence). This CDR3 is CASSLWADSYEQYF. The CDR3 nucleotides read TGTGCCAGCAGCTTGTGGGCCGACTCCTACGAGCAGTACTTC.

The CDR3 sequence is CASSPEGGAGTYQEFEYF. In DNA form, the CDR3 reads TGCGCCAGCAGCCCAGAGGGGGGTGCAGGAACGTACCAAGAGTTTGAGTACTTC. The chain has TRBV5-1 and TRBJ2-5, with D possibly called TRBD1 or TRBD2 (6 bases each). The length of the CDR3 is 18 residues. Trimming left V 4 bases short and J 12 bases short, with 34 bases between. The V gene's germline CDR1 is SGHRS and CDR2 YFSETQ.

V usage is TRBV5-8 and J usage is TRBJ2-7; D ambiguous. In germline, CDR1 is SGHTS, CDR2 YDEGEE. The V gene lost 9 bases and the J gene lost 4 bases, with 17 bases spanning the gap. There are 13 residues in the CDR3. CDR3 in amino acids: CATRTDHSYEQYF. As DNA, the CDR3 is TGTGCCACCAGAACAGATCATAGTTACGAGCAGTACTTC. Using reference TRBV5-8 and TRBJ2-7 for the parts outside the CDR3, the full variable domain is EAGVTQSPTHLIKTRGQQATLRCSPISGHTSVYWYQQALGLGLQFLLWYDEGEERNRGNFPPRFSGRQFPNYSSELNVNALELEDSALYLCATRTDHSYEQYFGPGTRLTVT.

CDR3 sequence reads: CASSPLSGGTGSYNEQFF. The CDR3 DNA reads TGTGCCAGCAGCCCATTATCGGGGGGGACCGGATCCTACAATGAGCAGTTCTTC. The rearrangement links TRBV12-3 or TRBV12-4 to TRBJ2-1, with 8 bases matching TRBD2. The CDR3 has 18 residues. V was clipped by 6 bases and J by 1 base; unmatched bases: 14.

Regarding this clonotype: A read error may account for a junction end that differs from germline. As DNA, the CDR3 is TGTGCCATCAGTGAAAGCAGGCAAGCACCCTTCCACTTT. Residues: CAISESRQAPFHF. This rearrangement joins TRBV10-3 to TRBJ1-6; no clear D. The CDR3 is 13 residues long. CDR1 and CDR2 from the germline V gene are ENHRY and SYGVKD.

The chain recombines TRBV2 with TRBJ1-2; D gene unclear. Per germline, CDR1 SNHLY and CDR2 FYNNEI. CDR3 length: 17 residues. V was pared by 1 base and J by 4 bases, with 19 bases between. The CDR3 DNA sequence: TGTGCCAGCAGTGAAGAGCCAGACCCCAAGCATACCTATGGCTACACCTTC. This sequence encodes CASSEEPDPKHTYGYTF.

At least ten counts were recorded for this clonotype. The genes are TRBV5-4 and TRBJ1-1, with D possibly being TRBD1 (6 bases). The CDR3 runs 15 residues. The germline gives CDR1 SGHNT, CDR2 YYREEE (reference sequence). The V end was cut by 3 bases, the J end by 1 base, with 13 bases between. The chain's CDR3 is CASSSPQGPNTEAFF. The DNA of the CDR3 is TGTGCCAGCAGCTCACCGCAGGGGCCGAACACTGAAGCTTTCTTT.

The CDR3 reads CSARGTGHEPLFF. The CDR3 DNA sequence: TGCAGTGCTAGAGGTACAGGGCATGAGCCCCTGTTTTTT. V usage is TRBV29-1 and J usage is TRBJ1-4, with D perhaps TRBD1 (6 bases). The CDR3 runs to 13 residues. The V gene's germline CDR1 is SQVTM and CDR2 ANQGSEA.

The gene calls are TRBV2 and TRBJ2-1; the D gene could be TRBD1 or TRBD2 (7 bases each). Trimming left V 5 bases short and J 7 bases short, with 15 bases between. Germline values: CDR1 SNHLY, CDR2 FYNNEI. The CDR3 loop spans 14 amino acids. The CDR3 loop is CASSSRGGRNEQFF. The CDR3 DNA is TGTGCCAGCAGTAGCAGGGGGGGCCGTAATGAGCAGTTCTTC.

A single count supports this clonotype. The rearrangement uses TRBV5-6 and TRBJ2-2, with a tentative D call TRBD1 (5 bases). The CDR3 loop spans 14 amino acids. The V gene lost 0 bases and the J gene lost 4 bases, with 7 bases spanning the gap. Germline CDR1 is SGHDT and CDR2 is YYEEEE. CDR3 in DNA: TGTGCCAGCAGCTTGGTACAGGTCACCGGGGAGCTGTTTTTT. This gives the protein CASSLVQVTGELFF.

This clonotype has a count of ten or more. The gene calls are TRBV4-3 and TRBJ2-2; D is unclear. The germline gives CDR1 LGHNA, CDR2 YSLEER. This CDR3 is 13 amino acids long. The ends were cut back, 1 base at V and 5 bases at J, with 5 bases in the middle. CDR3 amino acids: CASSQAATGELFF. The CDR3 DNA reads as TGCGCCAGCAGCCAAGCGGCGACCGGGGAGCTGTTTTTT.

This clonotype was seen ten or more times. The V call is TRBV30, the J call TRBJ2-3; a possible D gene is TRBD1 (5 bases). The CDR3 loop spans 14 amino acids. V gave up 3 bases and J gave up 4 bases, with 14 bases separating them. Germline CDR1 is GTSNPN and CDR2 is SVGIG (reference sequence). CDR3 bases: TGTGCCTGGAGAAAAGGGGTAGGAGCAGATACGCAGTATTTT. Its protein product is CAWRKGVGADTQYF.